Detailed here is one TCR beta chain. Antigen unknown. Treatment: approximately 11-day PBMC culture with coronavirus spike peptide pools or control peptides (ViraFEST assay). Spanning March to December 2020, the positive PCR dates came before US Alpha, Beta and Delta variants. The data belong to a study of vaccination and CD4 T cells after COVID-19. Study context: Nasal swab PCR had shown SARS-CoV-2 positivity in the convalescent patients (roughly nine mild cases, one severe case). General study results and limits: The great majority, 304 of 307 vaccine-specific clones, proved spike mono-reactive in convalescent patients.

The Oncomine TCR Beta short-read assay was what sequenced the DNA obtained from cultured CD4+ T cells. TCRdb reprocessed the PCR reads with MiXCR, giving one entry per CDR3 protein. The repertoire includes tens of thousands of distinct CDR3 sequences, 48% of them detected once, and 5% to 6.5% sits in the top ten. V was pared by 5 bases and J by 4 bases, with 15 bases of the junction left unmatched. The CDR3 is 18 residues long. CDR1 and CDR2 from the germline V gene are WNHNN and SYGVQD (reference sequence). The source material was CD4+ T cells from blood, cultured in vitro. The clonotype comes from a human donor who had recovered from COVID-19. The gene calls are TRBV10-1 and TRBJ2-2; 8 bases line up with TRBD2. The CDR3 DNA sequence: TGCGCCAGCAGTCCGGTGATAGCGGGACTCGGGGGCACCGGGGAGCTGTTTTTT. This codes for CASSPVIAGLGGTGELFF.